Here is one T cell receptor beta chain with its context. CDR3 length: 18 amino acids. J gave up 5 bases and V 3 bases, and 13 bases lay outside the gene matches. Per germline, CDR1 ENHRY and CDR2 SYGVKD. These data belong to a study of blood T cell repertoires in COVID-19. Study as a whole: The United States, Italy and Spain were the sources of the acute and convalescent COVID-19 samples. PBMCs, B-cell-depleted T cells, or T cells were the source of the cDNA or gDNA that made up the material.

Authors' analysis steps: The authors estimated nucleated cell counts from reference gene primer amplification. Using immunoSEQ multiplex PCR, the repertoire was profiled, and TCRdb retains in-frame clones only, with some absent. Clonal size and the V and J genes are those of that table, whereas D and trimming came from the DNA. The sample holds 55,000 to 80,000 clones, approximately 88% seen once. The clonotype was recovered from a human donor in a cohort sampled during active COVID-19. The source material was peripheral blood. The chain uses TRBV10-3 and TRBJ1-2, with 12 bases lining up with TRBD1. The CDR3 region is CAISERDRGLFSWYGYTF. CDR3 coding DNA: TGTGCCATCAGTGAAAGGGACAGGGGGCTGTTCTCATGGTATGGCTACACCTTC.